The rows below give T cell receptor beta chains drawn from one sample of a study of T cell repertoires in cytomegalovirus infection. TCRdb ran MiXCR on the reads and lists one entry per CDR3 protein. The sample consists of about 180,000 distinct CDR3 sequences, about 15% of them appearing once. Sequencing input: CD8+ T cells from PBMCs. The receptors here all came from a human donor in good health (CMV status not recorded). Some clones in this sample may be carry-over from other donors' samples. The CDR3 runs from the conserved cysteine through the conserved F or W. Clone size is stated in some rows and not others, as once, few, many or a class when expanded.

J gene: TRBJ1-5
clone size: .
V gene: TRBV15
CDR3 protein: CATSAPGDSNQPQHF

J gene: TRBJ2-5
clone size: few
V gene: TRBV6-2/TRBV6-3
CDR3 protein: CASSYGVETQYF

J gene: TRBJ2-7
clone size: .
V gene: TRBV28
CDR3 protein: CASSLYRGWEQYF

J gene: TRBJ2-1
clone size: few
V gene: TRBV6-2/TRBV6-3
CDR3 protein: CASSVAGRYNEQFF

J gene: TRBJ2-2
clone size: few
V gene: TRBV12-3/TRBV12-4
CDR3 protein: CASRIGGTGELFF

J gene: TRBJ2-7
clone size: few
V gene: TRBV28
CDR3 protein: CASSYGRTSYEQYF

J gene: TRBJ2-7
clone size: many
V gene: TRBV7-8
CDR3 protein: CASSLGRGAEQYF

J gene: TRBJ1-5
clone size: once
V gene: TRBV6-2/TRBV6-3
CDR3 protein: CASGNWREIQSQHF

J gene: TRBJ2-3
clone size: .
V gene: TRBV28
CDR3 protein: CASSTSLDGRSTDTQYF

J gene: TRBJ1-1
clone size: .
V gene: TRBV5-1
CDR3 protein: CASSLTGPTLGGTEAFF

J gene: TRBJ1-2
clone size: .
V gene: TRBV12-3/TRBV12-4
CDR3 protein: CASSLVLHSTRNGYTF

J gene: TRBJ2-6
clone size: .
V gene: TRBV29-1
CDR3 protein: CSVDDRSGANVLTF

J gene: TRBJ2-7
clone size: few
V gene: TRBV9
CDR3 protein: CASSVESAGGDEQYF

J gene: TRBJ2-7
clone size: .
V gene: TRBV20-1
CDR3 protein: CSARKTGGDTYEQYF

J gene: TRBJ1-2
clone size: few
V gene: TRBV11-2
CDR3 protein: CASSQTAEANYGYTF

J gene: TRBJ1-1
clone size: few
V gene: TRBV28
CDR3 protein: CASSLYRGSGTFF

J gene: TRBJ2-1
clone size: .
V gene: TRBV11-2
CDR3 protein: CASSLSWGGDNEQFF

J gene: TRBJ2-7
clone size: .
V gene: TRBV7-9
CDR3 protein: CASGDNSYEQYF

J gene: TRBJ2-5
clone size: few
V gene: TRBV19
CDR3 protein: CASKGAELQETQYF

J gene: TRBJ1-2
clone size: .
V gene: TRBV3-1
CDR3 protein: CASKPGQKDGYTF

J gene: TRBJ1-3
clone size: few
V gene: TRBV7-2
CDR3 protein: CASSLRRGSGNTIYF

J gene: TRBJ2-2
clone size: .
V gene: TRBV27
CDR3 protein: CASSHRGQLNTGELFF

J gene: TRBJ2-5
clone size: few
V gene: TRBV5-6
CDR3 protein: CASSLGQQTQYF

J gene: TRBJ2-7
clone size: .
V gene: TRBV7-6
CDR3 protein: CASSTRTGGYPAYEQYF

J gene: TRBJ2-3
clone size: many
V gene: TRBV28
CDR3 protein: CASSSLAGATSTDTQYF

J gene: TRBJ2-7
clone size: few
V gene: TRBV4-2
CDR3 protein: CASSQGSNSYEQYF

J gene: TRBJ1-1
clone size: .
V gene: TRBV5-1
CDR3 protein: CASRVRANTEAFF

J gene: TRBJ1-1
clone size: many
V gene: TRBV11-1
CDR3 protein: CASVGWQGMNTEAFF

J gene: TRBJ2-7
clone size: few
V gene: TRBV28
CDR3 protein: CASSLPGRGIYEQYF

J gene: TRBJ2-1
clone size: .
V gene: TRBV5-4
CDR3 protein: CASTGTSGDSSYNEQFF

J gene: TRBJ2-7
clone size: few
V gene: TRBV7-2
CDR3 protein: CASSPQGANYEQYF

J gene: TRBJ1-1
clone size: .
V gene: TRBV7-9
CDR3 protein: CASSSFRDSQMNTEAFF

J gene: TRBJ2-1
clone size: few
V gene: TRBV7-2
CDR3 protein: CASSPGTGGIRSLF